This T cell receptor (beta chain) was sequenced in a study of T cells in Graves' hyperthyroidism and ophthalmopathy. Study details: Peripheral blood specimens were obtained at initial diagnosis, prior to any treatment. Study-level results: The model foresaw ophthalmopathy a median roughly 6 months prior to onset.

It was considered stable Graves' hyperthyroidism when ophthalmopathy did not progress within 18 months. The trim removed 10 bases at V and 2 bases at J, leaving 4 bases unmatched. CDR3 length: 12 amino acids. Amplified regions were TCR beta CDR3 sequences from RNA transcripts. TCR CDR3 underwent first-round RT-PCR with the HTBI primer set. A single record per CDR3 protein comes from TCRdb applying MiXCR to the multiplex PCR reads. This table has 650,000 to 700,000 distinct CDR3 sequences, roughly a sixth appearing once. This clonotype was recorded many times. What it recognizes is unknown. Sequencing input: blood. The chain uses TRBV12-3 or TRBV12-4 and TRBJ1-2, with 7 bases fitting TRBD1. The clonotype was recovered from a man in his forties or fifties with Graves' hyperthyroidism. The CDR3 protein is CAISTGNYGYTF. The CDR3 region has the DNA TGTGCCATTTCGACAGGGAACTATGGCTACACCTTC.